Reported below is one TCR beta chain. This sample is drawn from a study of T cell responses to AZD1222 COVID-19 vaccine. Assay: immunoSEQ multiplex PCR; the TCRdb copy retains only in-frame clones and omits some. The sample records around 130,000 clones, about 88% being singletons. Researchers grouped second doses given at about 4 or about 12 weeks into one pool. The specimen was peripheral blood, collected 28 days after the second AZD1222 dose. This clonotype was sampled from an adult who received the AZD1222 COVID-19 vaccine.

In DNA, the CDR3 is TGTGCCTGGAGTTGGGGCGGGAGCAACTCACCCCTCCACTTT. As protein: CAWSWGGSNSPLHF. The V and J genes are TRBV30 and TRBJ1-6; TRBD1 is a possible D gene (5 bases). V was cut by 2 bases and J by 10 bases, with 15 bases left in between. CDR1 and CDR2 (germline): GTSNPN, SVGIG (reference sequence). There are 14 residues in the CDR3.